The 21 T cell receptor beta chains presented below share a single source sample, sequenced in a study of blood T cell repertoires in COVID-19. TCRdb's table, derived via immunoSEQ multiplex PCR, lists solely in-frame clones and lacks some. The sample lists some 150,000 clones; approximately 80% were seen once. Sequences were obtained from peripheral blood. These receptors were obtained from a woman aged 55-70 years with active or convalescent COVID-19.

This sequence joins TRBV11-2 and TRBJ1-1, with D possibly TRBD1 on 6 matching bases. The CDR3 loop spans 13 amino acids. Between the trimmed V and J ends, which lost 0 bases and 7 bases, there was a span of 9 bases. Germline V gene data show CDR1 as SGHAT and CDR2 as FQNNGV. For the CDR3, the DNA is TGTGCCAGCAGCTTAGATCGGACAGTTGAAGCTTTCTTT. It specifies CASSLDRTVEAFF.

In DNA form, the CDR3 reads TGTGCCAGCAGCACCGGGACAGGGGTAAATCAGCCCCAGCATTTT. Protein: CASSTGTGVNQPQHF. The chain has TRBV6-5 and TRBJ1-5; 10 bases fit TRBD1. Germline values: CDR1 MNHEY, CDR2 SVGAGI. J lost 4 bases, V lost 6 bases, and 6 bases had no gene match. This CDR3 comprises 15 residues.

V usage is TRBV7-8 and J usage is TRBJ2-7; TRBD2 agrees at 10 bases. V dropped 0 bases and J dropped 3; count of bases not matched to a gene: 20. CDR1 is SGHVS and CDR2 is FQNEAQ in the germline V gene. The CDR3 has 21 residues. The chain's CDR3 is CASSLAGSWASGGPTFYEQYV. CDR3 in DNA: TGTGCCAGCAGCTTAGCGGGTAGTTGGGCTAGCGGGGGCCCTACCTTCTACGAGCAGTACGTC.

This clone is a singleton in its sample. V gene TRBV5-1 combines with J gene TRBJ2-5, with a tentative D call TRBD2 (7 bases). This CDR3 is 12 amino acids long. V was shortened by 5 bases and J by 4 bases, with 9 bases between the two germline ends. The germline gives CDR1 SGHRS, CDR2 YFSETQ. The DNA of the CDR3 is TGCGCCAGCAGTCGGGGGGCAGAGACCCAGTACTTC. Encoded protein: CASSRGAETQYF.

V usage is TRBV5-1 and J usage is TRBJ1-5; D is unresolved. Trimming took 0 bases from V and 8 from J, leaving 9 bases between them. Per the germline V gene, CDR1 is SGHRS and CDR2 is YFSETQ. The CDR3 has 13 residues. CDR3 in amino acids: CASSLAEGKPQHF. CDR3 coding DNA: TGCGCCAGCAGCTTGGCCGAGGGAAAGCCCCAGCATTTT.

The V gene is TRBV29-1, the J gene TRBJ2-5, with 9 bases identical to TRBD2. The V segment lost 6 bases and the J segment 5 bases; nucleotides outside the gene matches: 16. The CDR3 is made up of 16 amino acids. Per the germline V gene, CDR1 is SQVTM and CDR2 is ANQGSEA. Here the CDR3 DNA reads TGCAGCGTCGAATCTCCAATAGCGGGAGTTGGGGAGACCCAGTACTTC. Translation: CSVESPIAGVGETQYF.

J is TRBJ1-6 and V is TRBV4-2; the D gene is possibly TRBD1 (6 bases). CDR1 is LGHNA, CDR2 YNFKEQ, per germline. The germline V and J ends were trimmed by 0 bases and 10 bases, with 13 bases remaining between them. The CDR3 has 15 residues. CDR3 sequence reads: CASSQDWEGVSPLHF. CDR3 in DNA: TGTGCCAGCAGCCAAGACTGGGAGGGGGTCTCACCCCTCCACTTT.

This clone was observed a single time. The chain couples TRBV4-1 to TRBJ2-3, with D possibly matching TRBD2 (6 bases). CDR1 is MGHRA and CDR2 is YSYEKL in the germline V gene. This CDR3 has 16 residues. Trimming took 3 bases from V and 7 from J, leaving 20 bases between them. For the CDR3, the DNA is TGCGCCAGCAGCCAGGGGGGACTCCCGAGCGCCAATACGCAGTATTTT. This gives the protein CASSQGGLPSANTQYF.

The rearrangement links TRBV27 to TRBJ2-7; 8 nucleotides align to TRBD2. J gave up 5 bases and V 6 bases, and 12 bases lay outside the gene matches. The CDR3 extends over 15 amino acids. Germline CDR1 is MNHEY and CDR2 is SMNVEV (reference sequence). The CDR3 reads CASRSGGGRDDEQYF. Here the CDR3 DNA reads TGTGCCAGCAGGTCCGGGGGGGGGCGCGACGACGAGCAGTACTTC.

This clone was counted only a few times. The chain combines TRBV5-1 with TRBJ1-2, with TRBD1 matching over 8 bases. The CDR3 extends over 14 amino acids. Germline trimming cut 3 bases from V and 2 bases from J; bases unmatched to any gene: 3. Germline-derived CDR1 and CDR2 are SGHRS and YFSETQ. The CDR3 sequence: CASSSRGRNYGYTF. CDR3 in DNA: TGCGCCAGCAGCTCCAGGGGGCGCAACTATGGCTACACCTTC.

The rearrangement uses TRBV11-2 and TRBJ2-5; TRBD2 matches 10 bases. V shed 3 bases, J shed 7 bases, and the junction held 14 bases outside the gene matches. This CDR3 comprises 17 residues. Germline assignment: CDR1 SGHAT and CDR2 FQNNGV. The CDR3 DNA is TGTGCCAGCAGCTTGGGACGAACCGGGACTAGCGACGGGACCCAGTACTTC. It encodes CASSLGRTGTSDGTQYF.

The chain carries TRBV7-6 and TRBJ1-2; the D gene is possibly TRBD1 (5 bases). The CDR3 spans 17 residues. CDR1 is SGHVS, CDR2 FNYEAQ, per germline. Trimming cost V 2 bases and J 0 bases, with 16 bases left between them. The CDR3 is CASSLHPGTDPNYGYTF. CDR3 coding DNA: TGTGCCAGCAGCTTACATCCAGGGACTGATCCTAACTATGGCTACACCTTC.

J is TRBJ2-7 and V is TRBV6-2 or TRBV6-3, with a possible D match to TRBD2 (7 bases). The length of the CDR3 is 13 residues. Trimming took 6 bases from V and 7 from J, leaving 16 bases between them. The germline V gene has CDR1 MNHEY and CDR2 SVGEGT. The DNA for the CDR3 is TGTGCCAGCAGCCACAGGGAGGGAGGGGAGCAGTACTTC. This gives the protein CASSHREGGEQYF.

V is TRBV19 and J is TRBJ1-5; TRBD1 matches 9 bases. This CDR3 is built from 15 residues. Germline V gene sequence: CDR1 LNHDA, CDR2 SQIVND (reference sequence). After removal of 2 bases from V and 6 bases from J, the junction contained 5 bases not matched to a gene. CDR3 in DNA: TGTGCCAGTAGTATAAGGACAGGGGAAAGTCAGCCCCAGCATTTT. Its protein product is CASSIRTGESQPQHF.

This sequence joins TRBV27 and TRBJ2-1, with 14 positions matching TRBD2. With 6 bases clipped from V and 8 bases from J, the junction kept 0 bases outside the gene matches. Germline V gene sequence: CDR1 MNHEY, CDR2 SMNVEV (reference sequence). The length of the CDR3 is 13 residues. The CDR3: CASRGLAGDEQFF. For the CDR3, the DNA is TGTGCCAGCAGGGGACTAGCGGGAGATGAGCAGTTCTTC.

The J gene is TRBJ2-2, the V gene TRBV21-1; whether TRBD1, the table's D call, matches the DNA was not checked. TRBV21-1 is a recognized pseudogene. The CDR3 has 16 residues. The CDR3 DNA reads TGTGCCAGCAGCAAAGATCCAGGGTACGACACCGGGGAGCTGTTTTTT. Translated: CASSKDPGYDTGELFF.

The chain uses TRBV23-1 and TRBJ1-1; 7 bases agree with TRBD1. TRBV23-1 is designated an ORF whose function remains uncertain. The trim removed 6 bases at V and 0 bases at J, leaving 4 bases unmatched. The CDR3 is made up of 14 amino acids. CDR3 sequence: CASRGQKMNTEAFF. CDR3 coding DNA: TGCGCCAGCAGGGGACAGAAGATGAACACTGAAGCTTTCTTT.

The genes are TRBV9 and TRBJ1-2; 9 positions match TRBD1. This CDR3 comprises 15 residues. The germline gives CDR1 SGDLS, CDR2 YYNGEE. The V segment lost 0 bases and the J segment 5 bases; nucleotides outside the gene matches: 5. CDR3 protein: CASSVEDRGPYGYTF. The CDR3 DNA reads as TGTGCCAGCAGCGTAGAGGACAGGGGTCCTTATGGCTACACCTTC.

The chain carries TRBV7-9 and TRBJ2-2; D may be TRBD2 (5 bases). The CDR3 contains 13 residues. Looked up from germline, CDR1 is SEHNR and CDR2 is FQNEAQ (reference sequence). Trimming took off 1 base at V and 7 bases at J, with 7 bases between the two ends. CDR3 nucleotides: TGTGCCAGCAGCTTAGTGGAGGTCGGGGAGCTGTTTTTT. The encoded protein is CASSLVEVGELFF.

The J gene is TRBJ2-3, the V gene TRBV5-1; D perhaps matches TRBD2 (5 bases). This CDR3 is 17 amino acids long. V lost 1 base, J lost 0 bases, and 15 bases lay in between. Germline values: CDR1 SGHRS, CDR2 YFSETQ. Here the CDR3 reads CASSLRPASPSTDTQYF. In DNA, the CDR3 is TGCGCCAGCAGCTTGCGGCCCGCTAGCCCTAGCACAGATACGCAGTATTTT.

The chain recombines TRBV5-4 with TRBJ2-5, with TRBD2 matching over 10 bases. The CDR3 consists of 15 residues. V shed 4 bases, J shed 1 base, and the junction held 4 bases outside the gene matches. The germline gives CDR1 SGHNT, CDR2 YYREEE (reference sequence). The CDR3 DNA sequence: TGTGCCAGCAGCGCCCAGCGGGGGGGCCAAGAGACCCAGTACTTC. This translates into CASSAQRGGQETQYF.